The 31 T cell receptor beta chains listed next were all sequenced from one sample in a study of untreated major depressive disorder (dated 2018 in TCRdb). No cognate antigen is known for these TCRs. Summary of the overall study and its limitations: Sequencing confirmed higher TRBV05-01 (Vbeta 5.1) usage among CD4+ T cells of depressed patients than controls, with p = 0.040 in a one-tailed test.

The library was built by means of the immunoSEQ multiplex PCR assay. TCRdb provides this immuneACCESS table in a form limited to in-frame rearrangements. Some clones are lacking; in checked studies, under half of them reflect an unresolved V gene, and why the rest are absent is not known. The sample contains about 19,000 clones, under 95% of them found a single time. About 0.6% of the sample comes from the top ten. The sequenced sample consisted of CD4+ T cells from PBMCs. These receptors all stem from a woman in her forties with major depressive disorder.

This CDR3 reads CASSEGANQPQHF. The CDR3 coding sequence is TGTGCCAGCAGTGAAGGGGCAAATCAGCCCCAGCATTTT. The chain carries TRBV2 and TRBJ1-5; no definite D call. V shed 1 base and J shed 4 bases, with 5 bases lying between them. This CDR3 is 13 amino acids long. Germline CDR1 SNHLY, CDR2 FYNNEI.

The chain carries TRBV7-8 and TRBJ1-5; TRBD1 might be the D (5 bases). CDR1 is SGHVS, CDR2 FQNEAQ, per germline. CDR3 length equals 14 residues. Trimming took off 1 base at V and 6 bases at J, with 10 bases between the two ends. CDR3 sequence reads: CASSLDGGAQPQHF. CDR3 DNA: TGTGCCAGCAGCTTAGATGGGGGTGCTCAGCCCCAGCATTTT.

Written as DNA, the CDR3 is TGTGCCAGCAGCTTGGCCGGCGTGGGAGCCCTAAATCAGCCCCAGCATTTT. It specifies CASSLAGVGALNQPQHF. V usage is TRBV5-6 and J usage is TRBJ1-5, with D uncertain. Trimming cost V 0 bases and J 4 bases, with 17 bases left between them. Germline values: CDR1 SGHDT, CDR2 YYEEEE. This CDR3 has 17 residues.

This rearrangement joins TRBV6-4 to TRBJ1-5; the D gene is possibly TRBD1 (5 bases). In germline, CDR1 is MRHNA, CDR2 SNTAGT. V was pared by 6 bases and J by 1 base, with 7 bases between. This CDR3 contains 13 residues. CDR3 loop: CASSRDSNQPQHF. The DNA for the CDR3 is TGTGCCAGCAGCCGGGACAGCAATCAGCCCCAGCATTTT.

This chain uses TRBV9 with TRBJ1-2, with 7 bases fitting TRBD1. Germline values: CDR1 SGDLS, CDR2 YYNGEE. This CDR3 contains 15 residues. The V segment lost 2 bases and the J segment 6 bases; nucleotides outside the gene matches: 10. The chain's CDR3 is CASSVAGQLLDGYTF. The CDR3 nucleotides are TGTGCCAGCAGCGTGGCGGGACAGTTATTAGATGGCTACACCTTC.

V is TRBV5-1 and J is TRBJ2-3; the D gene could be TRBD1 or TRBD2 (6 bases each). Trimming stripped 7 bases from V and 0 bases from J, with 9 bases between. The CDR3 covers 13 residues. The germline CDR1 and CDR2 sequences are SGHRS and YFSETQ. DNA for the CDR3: TGCGCCAGCGGGGGGCCCAGCACAGATACGCAGTATTTT. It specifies CASGGPSTDTQYF.

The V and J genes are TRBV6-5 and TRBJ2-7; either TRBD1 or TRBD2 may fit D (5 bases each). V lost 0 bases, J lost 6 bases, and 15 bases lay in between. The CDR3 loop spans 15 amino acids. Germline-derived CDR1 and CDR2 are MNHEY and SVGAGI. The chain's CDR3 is CASSYSLANRGEQYF. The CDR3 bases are TGTGCCAGCAGTTACTCTCTAGCAAATAGGGGCGAGCAGTACTTC.

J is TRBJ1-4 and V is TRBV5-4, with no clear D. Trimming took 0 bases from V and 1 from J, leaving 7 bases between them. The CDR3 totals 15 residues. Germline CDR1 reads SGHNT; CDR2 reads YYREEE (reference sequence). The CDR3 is CASSLDGKTNEKLFF. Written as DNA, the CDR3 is TGTGCCAGCAGCTTGGACGGAAAAACTAATGAAAAACTGTTTTTT.

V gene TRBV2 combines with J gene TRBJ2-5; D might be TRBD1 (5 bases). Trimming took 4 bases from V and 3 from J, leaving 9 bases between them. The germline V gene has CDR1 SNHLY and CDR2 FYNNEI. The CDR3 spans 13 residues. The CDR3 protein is CASSGQPKETQYF. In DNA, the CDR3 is TGTGCCAGCAGTGGACAGCCCAAAGAGACCCAGTACTTC.

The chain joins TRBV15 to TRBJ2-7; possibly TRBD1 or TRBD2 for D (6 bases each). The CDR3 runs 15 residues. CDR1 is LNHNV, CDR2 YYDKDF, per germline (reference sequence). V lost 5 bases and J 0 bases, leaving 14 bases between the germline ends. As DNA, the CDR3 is TGTGCCACCAGCGTGGGGGGCGGGTACTCCTACGAGCAGTACGTC. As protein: CATSVGGGYSYEQYV.

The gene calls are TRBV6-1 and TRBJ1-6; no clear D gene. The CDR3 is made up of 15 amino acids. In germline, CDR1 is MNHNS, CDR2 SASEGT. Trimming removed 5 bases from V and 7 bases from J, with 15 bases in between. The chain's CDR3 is CASSPSGRVNSPLHF. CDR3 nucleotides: TGTGCCAGCAGTCCGAGCGGCCGGGTAAATTCACCCCTCCACTTT.

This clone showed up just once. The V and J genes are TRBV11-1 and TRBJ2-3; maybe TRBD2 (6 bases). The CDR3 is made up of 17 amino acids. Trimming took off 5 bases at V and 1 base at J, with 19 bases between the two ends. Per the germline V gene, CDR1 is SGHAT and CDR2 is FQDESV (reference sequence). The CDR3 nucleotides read TGTGCCAGCAGCCTAACCTATAGCGGATTTGGCACAGATACGCAGTATTTT. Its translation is CASSLTYSGFGTDTQYF.

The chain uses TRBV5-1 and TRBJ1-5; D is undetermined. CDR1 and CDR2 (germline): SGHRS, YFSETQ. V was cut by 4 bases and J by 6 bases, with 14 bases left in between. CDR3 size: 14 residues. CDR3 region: CASSDDMGGQPQHF. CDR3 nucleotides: TGCGCCAGCAGCGACGACATGGGAGGTCAGCCCCAGCATTTT.

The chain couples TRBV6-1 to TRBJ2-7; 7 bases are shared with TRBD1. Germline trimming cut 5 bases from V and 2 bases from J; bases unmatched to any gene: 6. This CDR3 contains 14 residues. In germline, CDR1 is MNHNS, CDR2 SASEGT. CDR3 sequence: CASSSPDRAYEQYF. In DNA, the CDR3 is TGTGCCAGCAGTTCACCCGACAGGGCCTACGAGCAGTACTTC.

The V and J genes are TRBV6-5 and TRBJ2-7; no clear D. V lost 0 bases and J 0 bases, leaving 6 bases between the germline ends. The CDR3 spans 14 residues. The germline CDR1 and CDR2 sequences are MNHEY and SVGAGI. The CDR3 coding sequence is TGTGCCAGCAGTTACTCGCGGAGCTCCTACGAGCAGTACGTC. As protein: CASSYSRSSYEQYV.

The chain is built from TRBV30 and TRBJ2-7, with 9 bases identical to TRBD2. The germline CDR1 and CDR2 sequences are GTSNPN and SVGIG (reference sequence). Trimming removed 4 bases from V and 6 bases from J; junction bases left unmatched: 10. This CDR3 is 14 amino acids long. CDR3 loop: CAWMPAGGRREQYF. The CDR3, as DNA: TGTGCCTGGATGCCAGCGGGGGGCCGTCGCGAGCAGTACTTC.

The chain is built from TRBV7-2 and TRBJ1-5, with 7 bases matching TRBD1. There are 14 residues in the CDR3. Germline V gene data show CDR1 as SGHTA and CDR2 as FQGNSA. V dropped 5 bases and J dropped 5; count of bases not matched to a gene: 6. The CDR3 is CASSPYRGDQPQHF. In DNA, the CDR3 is TGTGCCAGCAGCCCCTACAGGGGAGATCAGCCCCAGCATTTT.

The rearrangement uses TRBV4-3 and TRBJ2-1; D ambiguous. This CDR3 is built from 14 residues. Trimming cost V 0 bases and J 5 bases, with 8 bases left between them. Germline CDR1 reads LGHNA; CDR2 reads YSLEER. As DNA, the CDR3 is TGCGCCAGCAGCCAAGACCTGGGAAACAATGAGCAGTTCTTC. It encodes CASSQDLGNNEQFF.

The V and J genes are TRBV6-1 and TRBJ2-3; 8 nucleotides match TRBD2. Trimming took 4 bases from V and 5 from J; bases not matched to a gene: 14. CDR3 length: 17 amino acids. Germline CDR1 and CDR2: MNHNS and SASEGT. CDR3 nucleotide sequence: TGTGCCAGCAGTGGTTTGATAGCGGGGCCTCAGGGAGATACGCAGTATTTT. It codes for CASSGLIAGPQGDTQYF.

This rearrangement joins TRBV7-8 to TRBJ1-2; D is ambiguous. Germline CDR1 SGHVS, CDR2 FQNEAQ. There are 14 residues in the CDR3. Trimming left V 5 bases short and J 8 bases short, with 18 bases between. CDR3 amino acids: CASSKAPVMHGYTF. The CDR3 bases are TGTGCCAGCAGCAAAGCCCCCGTAATGCACGGCTACACCTTC.

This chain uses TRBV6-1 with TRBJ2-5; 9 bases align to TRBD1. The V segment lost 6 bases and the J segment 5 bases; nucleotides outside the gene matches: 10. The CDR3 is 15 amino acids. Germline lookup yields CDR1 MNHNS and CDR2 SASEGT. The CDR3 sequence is CASSVGQGNRETQYF. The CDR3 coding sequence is TGTGCCAGCAGCGTCGGACAGGGGAACCGGGAGACCCAGTACTTC.

The CDR3 bases are TGTGCCAGCAGCTGGACCGGCAATCAGCCCCAGCATTTT. Protein: CASSWTGNQPQHF. The chain recombines TRBV6-5 with TRBJ1-5; unclear D gene. Germline V lookup: CDR1 MNHEY, CDR2 SVGAGI. CDR3 size: 13 residues. V lost 6 bases, J lost 2 bases, and 8 bases lay in between.

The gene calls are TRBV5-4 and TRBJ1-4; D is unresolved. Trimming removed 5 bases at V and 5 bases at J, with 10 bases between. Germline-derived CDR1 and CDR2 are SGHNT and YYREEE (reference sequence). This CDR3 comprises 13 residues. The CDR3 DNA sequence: TGTGCCAGCAGGTCCGACCCGAATGAAAAACTGTTTTTT. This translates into CASRSDPNEKLFF.

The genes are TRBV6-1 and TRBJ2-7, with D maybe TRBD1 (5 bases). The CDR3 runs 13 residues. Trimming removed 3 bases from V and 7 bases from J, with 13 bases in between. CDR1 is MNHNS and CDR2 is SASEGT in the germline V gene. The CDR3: CASSDLYSGEQYF. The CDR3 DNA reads TGTGCCAGCAGTGACCTCTACTCAGGGGAGCAGTACTTC.

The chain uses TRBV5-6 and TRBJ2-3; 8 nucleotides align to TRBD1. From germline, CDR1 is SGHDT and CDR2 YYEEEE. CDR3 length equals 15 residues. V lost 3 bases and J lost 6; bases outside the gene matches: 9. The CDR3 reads CASSSEGQGADTQYF. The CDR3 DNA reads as TGTGCCAGCAGCTCCGAGGGGCAGGGGGCTGATACGCAGTATTTT.

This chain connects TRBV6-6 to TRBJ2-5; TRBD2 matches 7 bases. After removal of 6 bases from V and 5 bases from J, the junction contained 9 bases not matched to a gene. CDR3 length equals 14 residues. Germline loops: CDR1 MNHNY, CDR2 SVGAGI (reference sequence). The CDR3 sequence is CASSPGLVSETQYF. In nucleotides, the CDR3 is TGTGCCAGCAGCCCCGGACTAGTTTCTGAGACCCAGTACTTC.

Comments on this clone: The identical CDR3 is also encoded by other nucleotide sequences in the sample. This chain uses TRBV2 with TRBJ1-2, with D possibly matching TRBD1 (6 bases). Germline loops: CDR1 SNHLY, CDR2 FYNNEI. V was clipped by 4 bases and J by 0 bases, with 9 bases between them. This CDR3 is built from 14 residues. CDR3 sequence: CASSVTGTNYGYTF. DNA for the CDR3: TGTGCCAGCAGTGTAACAGGGACTAACTATGGCTACACCTTC.

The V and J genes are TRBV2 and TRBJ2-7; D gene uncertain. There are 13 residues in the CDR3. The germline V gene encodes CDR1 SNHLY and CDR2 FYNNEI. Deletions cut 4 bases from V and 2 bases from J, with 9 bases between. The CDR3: CASSVGPTYEQYF. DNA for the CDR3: TGTGCCAGCAGTGTAGGGCCAACCTACGAGCAGTACTTC.

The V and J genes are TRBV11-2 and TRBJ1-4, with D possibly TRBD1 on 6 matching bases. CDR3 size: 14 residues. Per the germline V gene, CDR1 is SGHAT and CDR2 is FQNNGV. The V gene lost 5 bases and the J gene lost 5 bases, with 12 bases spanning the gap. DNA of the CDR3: TGTGCCAGCAGCAAGGACAGCTCCAATGAAAAACTGTTTTTT. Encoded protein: CASSKDSSNEKLFF.

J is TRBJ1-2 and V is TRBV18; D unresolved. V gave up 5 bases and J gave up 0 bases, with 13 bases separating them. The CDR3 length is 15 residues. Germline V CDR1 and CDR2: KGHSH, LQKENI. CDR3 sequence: CASSGIRESNYGYTF. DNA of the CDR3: TGTGCCAGCTCAGGCATCCGGGAATCTAACTATGGCTACACCTTC.

CDR3 bases: TGTGCCAGCTCACCCATGGGGATGGGCAATCAGCCCCAGCATTTT. It codes for CASSPMGMGNQPQHF. The genes are TRBV18 and TRBJ1-5; no clear D. Germline-derived CDR1 and CDR2 are KGHSH and LQKENI. Trimming cost V 3 bases and J 2 bases, with 11 bases left between them. The CDR3 contains 15 residues.